This is a list of T cell receptor beta chains from one sample in a study of blood T cells in healthy people across ages. TCRdb re-called the 5' RACE reads with MiXCR, one entry per CDR3 protein. The table lists 700,000 to 850,000 distinct CDR3 sequences, roughly 50% of them singletons, with 41% in the top ten. The material sequenced was blood. The source of these receptors is an older man in good health. Both conserved end residues are part of each CDR3. Each record gives: clone size, V gene, J gene, D gene, CDR3 protein, CDR3 DNA. The D gene is left open where the match is weak. Not every row has a clone size; where given, it reads once, few, many or a size class.

size: few; V: TRBV7-9; J: TRBJ2-1; D: TRBD2; CDR3: CASSSRGLARRNEQFF; DNA: TGTGCCAGCAGCTCAAGGGGACTAGCCAGGCGTAATGAGCAGTTCTTC
size: few; V: TRBV2; J: TRBJ2-3; D: -; CDR3: CASSIDREATDTQYF; DNA: TGTGCCAGCAGTATCGACAGGGAGGCTACAGATACGCAGTATTTT
size: -; V: TRBV2; J: TRBJ2-6; D: -; CDR3: CATTFFDANVLTF; DNA: TGTGCCACCACGTTTTTTGACGCCAACGTCCTGACTTTC
size: few; V: TRBV5-1; J: TRBJ2-1; D: -; CDR3: CASSLVGVSYNEQFF; DNA: TGTGCCAGCAGCTTAGTCGGAGTTAGCTACAATGAGCAGTTCTTC
size: -; V: TRBV25-1; J: TRBJ2-4; D: -; CDR3: CASSLSHIQYF; DNA: TGTGCCAGCAGCCTTTCCCACATTCAGTACTTC
size: -; V: TRBV12-3/TRBV12-4; J: TRBJ2-7; D: TRBD2; CDR3: CASSLAGRPYYEQYF; DNA: TGTGCCAGCAGTTTGGCCGGGAGGCCCTACTACGAGCAGTACTTC
size: -; V: TRBV6-6; J: TRBJ2-1; D: TRBD2; CDR3: CASRPLAGAYNEQFF; DNA: TGTGCCAGCAGACCCCTAGCGGGGGCCTACAATGAGCAGTTCTTC
size: few; V: TRBV28; J: TRBJ1-2; D: -; CDR3: CASSLGIGYTF; DNA: TGTGCCAGCAGTTTGGGGATTGGCTACACCTTC
size: few; V: TRBV7-3; J: TRBJ2-3; D: TRBD2; CDR3: CASSPGTSGGYTQYF; DNA: TGTGCCAGCAGCCCTGGGACTAGCGGGGGTTATACGCAGTATTTT
size: -; V: TRBV3-1; J: TRBJ1-6; D: TRBD1; CDR3: CASSPDRGLYSPLHF; DNA: TGTGCCAGCAGCCCTGACAGGGGGCTATATTCACCCCTCCACTTT
size: -; V: TRBV5-1; J: TRBJ2-3; D: -; CDR3: CASSLDDVRDGYAYF; DNA: TGCGCCAGCAGCTTGGACGACGTAAGGGACGGATACGCGTATTTT
size: -; V: TRBV5-1; J: TRBJ2-1; D: TRBD2; CDR3: CASSAGLAGIDEQFF; DNA: TGCGCCAGCAGTGCGGGACTAGCGGGAATCGATGAGCAGTTCTTC
size: -; V: TRBV18; J: TRBJ1-2; D: -; CDR3: CASSAENYGYTF; DNA: TGTGCCAGCTCCGCAGAAAACTATGGCTACACCTTC
size: -; V: TRBV4-1; J: TRBJ2-3; D: -; CDR3: CASMRALGRYAYF; DNA: TGCGCCAGCATGCGAGCCTTAGGCAGATACGCGTATTTT
size: -; V: TRBV4-2; J: TRBJ2-3; D: TRBD1; CDR3: CASSQEGQGGDTQYF; DNA: TGTGCCAGCAGCCAAGAGGGACAGGGTGGGGATACGCAGTATTTT
size: -; V: TRBV2; J: TRBJ1-1; D: -; CDR3: CASARDVNTEAFF; DNA: TGTGCCAGTGCGAGGGATGTAAACACTGAAGCTTTCTTT
size: few; V: TRBV5-4; J: TRBJ2-5; D: -; CDR3: CASSGLLQETQYF; DNA: TGTGCCAGCAGTGGACTTCTACAAGAGACCCAGTACTTC
size: -; V: TRBV20-1; J: TRBJ2-7; D: TRBD2; CDR3: CSATSGNYNEQYF; DNA: TGCAGTGCCACTAGCGGGAACTACAATGAGCAGTACTTC
size: -; V: TRBV9; J: TRBJ2-5; D: -; CDR3: CASSASAARGETQYF; DNA: TGTGCCAGCAGCGCCTCCGCCGCGCGGGGAGAGACCCAGTACTTC
size: -; V: TRBV6-1; J: TRBJ1-2; D: -; CDR3: CASSEARDYGYTF; DNA: TGTGCCAGCAGTGAAGCCAGAGACTATGGCTACACCTTC
size: -; V: TRBV5-1; J: TRBJ2-7; D: TRBD2; CDR3: CASSSASGQYYEQYF; DNA: TGCGCCAGCAGCAGCGCTAGCGGCCAATACTACGAGCAGTACTTC
size: -; V: TRBV11-1; J: TRBJ2-1; D: TRBD1; CDR3: CASSPRGQGIDNEQFF; DNA: TGTGCCAGCAGCCCGCGGGGACAGGGAATAGACAATGAGCAGTTCTTC
size: -; V: TRBV20-1; J: TRBJ1-2; D: TRBD1; CDR3: CSARPGTANYGYTF; DNA: TGCAGTGCTAGACCTGGGACAGCCAACTATGGCTACACCTTC
size: few; V: TRBV27; J: TRBJ1-2; D: -; CDR3: CASRVSTYGYTF; DNA: TGTGCCAGCAGGGTGAGCACGTATGGCTACACCTTC
size: -; V: TRBV20-1; J: TRBJ2-1; D: -; CDR3: CSALDGGNEQFF; DNA: TGCAGTGCACTCGATGGTGGCAATGAGCAGTTCTTC
size: -; V: TRBV7-6; J: TRBJ2-7; D: TRBD1; CDR3: CASSSRQGGNEQYF; DNA: TGTGCCAGCAGCTCCCGACAGGGGGGAAATGAGCAGTACTTC